This T cell receptor beta chain was recovered during a study of blood T cell repertoires in COVID-19. Original processing methods: How many nucleated cells were present was estimated from reference gene primer amplification. The assay was immunoSEQ multiplex PCR, and TCRdb's table has in-frame clones only and misses some. V and J calls and clone size are given by that table; D and trimming were obtained from the DNA. The table lists approximately 210,000 clones, 82% of them singletons, with 3.6% in the top ten. After removal of 6 bases from V and 7 bases from J, the junction contained 9 bases not matched to a gene. The CDR3 has 15 amino acids. Germline values: CDR1 SNHLY, CDR2 FYNNEI.

The genes are TRBV2 and TRBJ1-6, with TRBD1 identical over 7 bases. The clonotype comes from a woman of 80 years or more with acute or convalescent COVID-19. The sample was peripheral blood. CDR3 DNA: TGTGCCAGCAGCGACGGAGGGGGCGAAAATTCACCCCTCCACTTT. Translated, it gives CASSDGGGENSPLHF.